This T cell receptor beta chain derives from a study of T-cell reconstitution after alpha-beta-depleted transplantation in children. Study results and limitations: One year after transplant, T-cell counts and diversity came mostly from newly produced T cells. Day-60 TCRbeta diversity that was high in some patients was derived from surviving recipient T cells and thymic progenitors.

Looked up from germline, CDR1 is SQVTM and CDR2 is ANQGSEA. After removal of 4 bases from V and 8 bases from J, the junction contained 10 bases not matched to a gene. This CDR3 spans 14 amino acids. This clonotype was counted many times. The antigen is undetermined. This sample's TCRbeta library carried unique molecular identifier barcodes. Via MiXCR, TCRdb re-called the PCR reads, giving one row per CDR3 protein. This repertoire shows 200,000 to 300,000 distinct CDR3 sequences, about 23% found once; its top ten account for over 2.5%. Sample: PBMCs, taken before TCRalphabeta/CD19-depleted stem cell transplant. This sequence was found in a girl aged 2-10 years with Fanconi anemia, due to receive a stem cell transplant. The chain couples TRBV29-1 to TRBJ2-1; 8 bases are shared with TRBD2. The CDR3 DNA reads TGCAGCGTTGTGTCGGGACTAGAGATTGATGAGCAGTTCTTC. This translates into CSVVSGLEIDEQFF.